The rows below give T cell receptor beta chains drawn from one sample of a study of blood T cell repertoires in COVID-19. Measured with immunoSEQ multiplex PCR; TCRdb has only the in-frame clones, and not every one. The repertoire holds nearly 110,000 clones, with less than 85% as singletons. Sequences were obtained from peripheral blood. These receptors came from a woman aged 55-70 years with acute or convalescent COVID-19. Each CDR3 is given with its conserved first and last residue. D genes are given only for firm matches. Some rows mark clone size as missing; the rest say once, few, many or name a class of expanded clone.

DNA: TGTGCCAGCAGGGACAGGGGAAGTCACGAGCAGTACTTC
CDR3: CASRDRGSHEQYF
D: TRBD1
length: 13
J: TRBJ2-7
V: TRBV6-6
size: .

DNA: TGTGCCAGCAGTGCACTACCGGGACAGGGGACCTATGGCTACACCTTC
CDR3: CASSALPGQGTYGYTF
D: TRBD1
length: 16
J: TRBJ1-2
V: TRBV6-1
size: .

DNA: TGCGCCAGCAGCTTGATCAGCGGGAGGGTCACAGATACGCAGTATTTT
CDR3: CASSLISGRVTDTQYF
D: TRBD2
length: 16
J: TRBJ2-3
V: TRBV5-1
size: .

DNA: TGTGCCAGCAGCTCCCGCACAGCTTACTATGGCTACACCTTC
CDR3: CASSSRTAYYGYTF
D: .
length: 14
J: TRBJ1-2
V: TRBV7-9
size: .

DNA: TGTGCCTGGAGTGCCCAGACTCGGGGGGAGCTGTTTTTT
CDR3: CAWSAQTRGELFF
D: .
length: 13
J: TRBJ2-2
V: TRBV30
size: few

DNA: TGCAGCGGTCGGACAGGACCTCTCCGAAGGAGGACTGAAGCTTTCTTT
CDR3: CSGRTGPLRRRTEAFF
D: TRBD1
length: 16
J: TRBJ1-1
V: TRBV29-1
size: once

DNA: TGTGCCATCACCAAACGGGGAACGGATGGCTACACCTTC
CDR3: CAITKRGTDGYTF
D: .
length: 13
J: TRBJ1-2
V: TRBV10-3
size: .

DNA: TGTGCCAGCAGTCAGACAGGGAGACGTCAGCCCCAGCATTTT
CDR3: CASSQTGRRQPQHF
D: TRBD1
length: 14
J: TRBJ1-5
V: TRBV27
size: .

DNA: TGTGCCAGCTCACCCCAGACAGCCCATAATGAAAAACTGTTTTTT
CDR3: CASSPQTAHNEKLFF
D: .
length: 15
J: TRBJ1-4
V: TRBV18
size: .

DNA: TGCAGCGTTGAAGAAACTACAGGGAACACTGAAGCTTTCTTT
CDR3: CSVEETTGNTEAFF
D: .
length: 14
J: TRBJ1-1
V: TRBV29-1
size: .

DNA: TGTGCCAGCTCACCACCAGGGACAGCGACCTACGAGCAGTACTTC
CDR3: CASSPPGTATYEQYF
D: TRBD1
length: 15
J: TRBJ2-7
V: TRBV18
size: once

DNA: TGCGCCAGCAGCTTACAGCAGAACACTGAAGCTTTCTTT
CDR3: CASSLQQNTEAFF
D: .
length: 13
J: TRBJ1-1
V: TRBV5-1
size: .

DNA: TGCGCCAGCAGCTTGGTTCCAACTGGAAACACCATATATTTT
CDR3: CASSLVPTGNTIYF
D: .
length: 14
J: TRBJ1-3
V: TRBV5-1
size: .

DNA: TGTGCCAGCAGTGAGACGACCAGGGTCTCCTACGAGCAGTACTTC
CDR3: CASSETTRVSYEQYF
D: .
length: 15
J: TRBJ2-7
V: TRBV25-1
size: once

DNA: TGTGCCAGCGGCGGGGGGGAGTGGGAAAAACTGTTTTTT
CDR3: CASGGGEWEKLFF
D: .
length: 13
J: TRBJ1-4
V: TRBV6-5
size: .

DNA: TGTGCCAGCAGTCAGGGTCCCACCGGGGAGCTGTTTTTT
CDR3: CASSQGPTGELFF
D: .
length: 13
J: TRBJ2-2
V: TRBV7-2
size: .

DNA: TGTGCCACCAGCCCCAGGACTAGCGGGGCCTACGAGCAGTACTTC
CDR3: CATSPRTSGAYEQYF
D: TRBD2
length: 15
J: TRBJ2-7
V: TRBV2
size: .

DNA: TGTGCCAGCAGCCAACCGGGACAGCCTAGATATGGCTACACCTTC
CDR3: CASSQPGQPRYGYTF
D: TRBD1
length: 15
J: TRBJ1-2
V: TRBV14
size: .

DNA: TGTGCCATCAGTGACCCCCCCAGCGGGAGTGCCTCCTACGAGCAGTACTTC
CDR3: CAISDPPSGSASYEQYF
D: TRBD2
length: 17
J: TRBJ2-7
V: TRBV10-3
size: .

DNA: TGTGCCAGCAGCGATTCGGACAGCGCACGATACTACAATGAGCAGTTCTTC
CDR3: CASSDSDSARYYNEQFF
D: .
length: 17
J: TRBJ2-1
V: TRBV9
size: .

DNA: TGTGCCAGCGGTAAGGGGCAGGGCAACACTGAAGCTTTCTTT
CDR3: CASGKGQGNTEAFF
D: .
length: 14
J: TRBJ1-1
V: TRBV27
size: .

DNA: TGTGCCAGCAGTTATTCCTCAAACATTCAGTACTTC
CDR3: CASSYSSNIQYF
D: .
length: 12
J: TRBJ2-4
V: TRBV12-3/TRBV12-4
size: .

DNA: TGCGCCAGCAGCTTGGTCGGAGGGTCAGCGGGAGAGCAGTACTTC
CDR3: CASSLVGGSAGEQYF
D: TRBD2
length: 15
J: TRBJ2-7
V: TRBV5-1
size: .

DNA: TGCGCCAGCAGCCCCAAGGGGGATCTCGGCTATGGCTACACCTTC
CDR3: CASSPKGDLGYGYTF
D: .
length: 15
J: TRBJ1-2
V: TRBV5-1
size: few